Only one count was recorded for the clone carrying this TCR beta chain. Its antigen is still unknown. The sample comes from a study of T-cell reconstitution after alpha-beta-depleted transplantation in children. Study outcomes and limitations: In patients about two months after transplant, alpha-beta T cells reportedly arose from several hundred expanded graft clones. At day 60, the high TCRbeta diversity found in some patients originated from recipient T cells and thymic progenitors that had survived.

V was pared by 3 bases and J by 2 bases, with 8 bases between. CDR1 is SGHKS, CDR2 YYEKEE, per germline (reference sequence). The CDR3 is 14 amino acids. Unique molecular identifiers were built into the TCRbeta library. TCRdb passed the PCR reads through MiXCR, listing each CDR3 protein once. The data contain approximately 4,500 distinct CDR3 sequences, about 26% of them singletons. The starting material was PBMCs, mostly from graft donor cells, obtained 60 days after TCRalphabeta/CD19-depleted stem cell transplant. The sequence derives from a boy less than two years old who had a stem cell transplant for SCID, so the T cells may come from the graft donor. The chain combines TRBV5-5 with TRBJ2-2; D tentatively fits TRBD1 or TRBD2 (5 bases each). The chain's CDR3 is CASSWGRNTGELFF. As DNA, the CDR3 is TGTGCCAGCAGCTGGGGACGTAACACCGGGGAGCTGTTTTTT.